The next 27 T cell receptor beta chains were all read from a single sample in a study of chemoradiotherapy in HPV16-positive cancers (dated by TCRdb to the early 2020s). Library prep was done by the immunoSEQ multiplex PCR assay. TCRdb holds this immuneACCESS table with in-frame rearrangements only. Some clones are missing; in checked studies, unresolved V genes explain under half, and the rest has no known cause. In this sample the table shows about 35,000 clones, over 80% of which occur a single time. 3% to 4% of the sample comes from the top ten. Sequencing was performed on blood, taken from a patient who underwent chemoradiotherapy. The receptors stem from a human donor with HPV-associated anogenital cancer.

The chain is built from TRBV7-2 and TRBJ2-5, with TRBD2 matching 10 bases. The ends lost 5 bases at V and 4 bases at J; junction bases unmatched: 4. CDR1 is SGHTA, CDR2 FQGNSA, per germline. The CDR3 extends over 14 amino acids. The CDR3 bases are TGTGCCAGCAGCCCAGGACTAGCGGTAGAGACCCAGTACTTC. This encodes CASSPGLAVETQYF.

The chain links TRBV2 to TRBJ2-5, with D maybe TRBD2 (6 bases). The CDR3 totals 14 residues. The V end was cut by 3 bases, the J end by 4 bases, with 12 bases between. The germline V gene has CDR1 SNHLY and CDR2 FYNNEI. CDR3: CASSDIRRGETQYF. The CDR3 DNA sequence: TGTGCCAGCAGTGATATACGGCGGGGAGAGACCCAGTACTTC.

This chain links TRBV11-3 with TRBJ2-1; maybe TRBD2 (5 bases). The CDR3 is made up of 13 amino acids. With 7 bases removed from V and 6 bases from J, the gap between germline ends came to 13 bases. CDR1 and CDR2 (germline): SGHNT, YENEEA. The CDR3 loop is CASTNLRGNEQFF. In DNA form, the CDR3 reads TGTGCCAGCACCAACCTACGGGGCAATGAGCAGTTCTTC.

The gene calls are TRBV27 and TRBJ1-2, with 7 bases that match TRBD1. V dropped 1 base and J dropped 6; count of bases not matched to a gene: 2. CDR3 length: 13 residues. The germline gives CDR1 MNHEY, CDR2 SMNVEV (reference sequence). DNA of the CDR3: TGTGCCAGCAGTTTATTTACAGGGGATGGCTACACCTTC. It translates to CASSLFTGDGYTF.

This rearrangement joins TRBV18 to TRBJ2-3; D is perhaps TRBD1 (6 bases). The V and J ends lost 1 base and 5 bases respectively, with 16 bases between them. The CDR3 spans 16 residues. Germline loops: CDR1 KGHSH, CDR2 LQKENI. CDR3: CASSPLARGRGDTQYF. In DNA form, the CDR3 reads TGTGCCAGCTCACCACTTGCCAGGGGACGAGGAGATACGCAGTATTTT.

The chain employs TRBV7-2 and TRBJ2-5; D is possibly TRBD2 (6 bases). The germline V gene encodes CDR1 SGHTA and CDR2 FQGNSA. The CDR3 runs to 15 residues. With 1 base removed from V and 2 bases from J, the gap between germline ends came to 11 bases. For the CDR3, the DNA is TGTGCCAGCAGCTTAGGAAATCGGGGGCAAGAGACCCAGTACTTC. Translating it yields CASSLGNRGQETQYF.

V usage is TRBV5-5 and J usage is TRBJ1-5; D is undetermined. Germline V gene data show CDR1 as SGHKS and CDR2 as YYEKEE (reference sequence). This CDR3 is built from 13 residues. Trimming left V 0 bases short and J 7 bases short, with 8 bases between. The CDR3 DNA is TGTGCCAGCAGCTTGGCCGCAAAGCAGCCCCAGCATTTT. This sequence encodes CASSLAAKQPQHF.

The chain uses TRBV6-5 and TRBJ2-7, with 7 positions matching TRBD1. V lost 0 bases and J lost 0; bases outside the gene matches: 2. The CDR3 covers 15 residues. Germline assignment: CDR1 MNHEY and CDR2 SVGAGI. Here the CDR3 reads CASSYSGDSSYEQYF. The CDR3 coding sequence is TGTGCCAGCAGTTACTCCGGGGACAGCTCCTACGAGCAGTACTTC.

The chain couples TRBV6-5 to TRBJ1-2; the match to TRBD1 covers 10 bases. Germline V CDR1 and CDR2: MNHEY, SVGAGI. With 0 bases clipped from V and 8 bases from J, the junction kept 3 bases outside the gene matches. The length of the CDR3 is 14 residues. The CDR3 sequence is CASSYSGTGVGYTF. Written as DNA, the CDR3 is TGTGCCAGCAGTTACTCTGGGACAGGGGTAGGCTACACCTTC.

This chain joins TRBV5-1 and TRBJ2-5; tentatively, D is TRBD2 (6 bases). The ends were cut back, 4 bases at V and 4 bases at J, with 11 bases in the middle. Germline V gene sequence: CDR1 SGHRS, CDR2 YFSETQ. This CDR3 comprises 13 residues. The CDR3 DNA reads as TGCGCCAGCAGCCCCGGGACTTTAGAGACCCAGTACTTC. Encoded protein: CASSPGTLETQYF.

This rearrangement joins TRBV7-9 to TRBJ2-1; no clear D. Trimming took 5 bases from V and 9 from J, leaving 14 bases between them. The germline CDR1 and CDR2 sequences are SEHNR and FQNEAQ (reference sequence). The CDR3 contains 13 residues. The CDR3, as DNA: TGTGCCAGCAGCCCAAAAGCCCTGGGTGAGCAGTTCTTC. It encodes CASSPKALGEQFF.

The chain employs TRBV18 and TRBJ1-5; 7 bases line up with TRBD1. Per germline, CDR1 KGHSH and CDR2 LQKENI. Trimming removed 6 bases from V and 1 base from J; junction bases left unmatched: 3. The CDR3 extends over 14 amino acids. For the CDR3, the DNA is TGTGCCAGCTCGACAGGGACAAGCAATCAGCCCCAGCATTTT. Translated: CASSTGTSNQPQHF.

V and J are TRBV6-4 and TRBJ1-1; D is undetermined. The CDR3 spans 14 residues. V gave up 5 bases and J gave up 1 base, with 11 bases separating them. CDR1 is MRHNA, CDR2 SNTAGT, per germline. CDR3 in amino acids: CASSHTPENTEAFF. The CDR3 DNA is TGTGCCAGCAGTCATACTCCTGAGAACACTGAAGCTTTCTTT.

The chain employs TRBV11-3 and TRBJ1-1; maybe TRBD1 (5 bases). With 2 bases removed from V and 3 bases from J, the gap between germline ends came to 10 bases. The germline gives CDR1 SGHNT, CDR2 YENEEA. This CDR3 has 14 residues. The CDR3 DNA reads TGTGCCAGCAGCTTACGGGGGGTCTACACTGAAGCTTTCTTT. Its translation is CASSLRGVYTEAFF.

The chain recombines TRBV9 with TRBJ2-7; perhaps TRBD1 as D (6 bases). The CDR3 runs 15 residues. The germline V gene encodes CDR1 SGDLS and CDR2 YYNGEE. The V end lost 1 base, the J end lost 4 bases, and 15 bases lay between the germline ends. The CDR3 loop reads CASSVTPGANYEQYF. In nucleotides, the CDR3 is TGTGCCAGCAGCGTAACACCAGGGGCTAATTACGAGCAGTACTTC.

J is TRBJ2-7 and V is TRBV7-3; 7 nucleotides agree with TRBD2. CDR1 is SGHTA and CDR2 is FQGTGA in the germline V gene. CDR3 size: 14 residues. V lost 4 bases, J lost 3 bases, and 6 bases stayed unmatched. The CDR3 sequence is CASSSMGGDYEQYF. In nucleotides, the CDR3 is TGTGCCAGCAGCTCAATGGGGGGGGACTACGAGCAGTACTTC.

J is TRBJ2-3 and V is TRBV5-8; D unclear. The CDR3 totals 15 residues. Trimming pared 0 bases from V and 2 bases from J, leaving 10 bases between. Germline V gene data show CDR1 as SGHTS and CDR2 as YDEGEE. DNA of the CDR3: TGTGCCAGCAGCTTGGCCGGCAGATCCACAGATACGCAGTATTTT. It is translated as CASSLAGRSTDTQYF.

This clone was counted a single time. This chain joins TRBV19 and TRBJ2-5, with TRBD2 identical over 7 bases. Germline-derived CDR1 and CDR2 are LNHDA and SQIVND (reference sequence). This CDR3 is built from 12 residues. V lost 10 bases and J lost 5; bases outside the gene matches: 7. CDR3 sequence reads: CATSPGGETQYF. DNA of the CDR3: TGTGCCACCAGTCCCGGGGGGGAGACCCAGTACTTC. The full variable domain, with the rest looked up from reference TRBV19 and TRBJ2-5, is DGGITQSPKYLFRKEGQNVTLSCEQNLNHDAMYWYRQDPGQGLRLIYYSQIVNDFQKGDIAEGYSVSREKKESFPLTVTSAQKNPTAFYLCATSPGGETQYFGPGTRLLVL.

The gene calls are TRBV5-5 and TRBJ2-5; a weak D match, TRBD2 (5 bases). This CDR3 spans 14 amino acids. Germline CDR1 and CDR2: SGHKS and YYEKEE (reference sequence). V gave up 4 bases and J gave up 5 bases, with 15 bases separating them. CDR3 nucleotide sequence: TGTGCCAGCAGCCCGATGACACCGGGGGAGACCCAGTACTTC. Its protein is CASSPMTPGETQYF.

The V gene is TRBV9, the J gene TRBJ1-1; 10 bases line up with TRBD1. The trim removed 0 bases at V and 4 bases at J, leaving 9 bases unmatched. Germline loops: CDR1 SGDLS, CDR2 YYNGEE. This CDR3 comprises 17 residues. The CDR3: CASSVDPPTGGRTEAFF. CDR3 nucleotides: TGTGCCAGCAGCGTAGACCCACCGACAGGGGGCCGCACTGAAGCTTTCTTT. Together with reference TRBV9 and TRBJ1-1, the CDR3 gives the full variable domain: DSGVTQTPKHLITATGQRVTLRCSPRSGDLSVYWYQQSLDQGLQFLIQYYNGEERAKGNILERFSAQQFPDLHSELNLSSLELGDSALYFCASSVDPPTGGRTEAFFGQGTRLTVV.

CDR3 nucleotides: TGTGCCAGCAGTTACCCGAAGCAGCGGCCTAGCACAGATACGCAGTATTTT. Translated, it gives CASSYPKQRPSTDTQYF. This chain joins TRBV7-9 and TRBJ2-3; TRBD2 might be the D (5 bases). Germline V gene lookup returns CDR1 SEHNR and CDR2 FQNEAQ (reference sequence). The CDR3 runs 17 residues. Trimming removed 6 bases from V and 0 bases from J, with 19 bases in between.

CDR3 DNA: TGTGCCCTTGGAGGAGCGGTTGTAATTCAGCCCCAGCATTTT. Its protein product is CALGGAVVIQPQHF. The chain combines TRBV18 with TRBJ1-5, with unresolved D. The germline gives CDR1 KGHSH, CDR2 LQKENI. V was cut by 11 bases and J by 6 bases, with 20 bases left in between. The CDR3 length is 14 residues. The complete variable domain, with remaining parts taken from reference TRBV18 and TRBJ1-5, reads NAGVMQNPRHLVRRRGQEARLRCSPMKGHSHVYWYRQLPEEGLKFMVYLQKENIIDESGMPKERFSAEFPKEGPSILRIQQVVRGDSAAYFCALGGAVVIQPQHFGDGTRLSIL.

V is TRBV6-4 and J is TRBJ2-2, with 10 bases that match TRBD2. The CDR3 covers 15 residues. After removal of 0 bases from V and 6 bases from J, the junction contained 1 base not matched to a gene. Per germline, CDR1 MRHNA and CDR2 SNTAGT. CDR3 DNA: TGTGCCAGCAGTGACTCGCTAGCGGGGGCCGGGGAGCTGTTTTTT. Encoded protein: CASSDSLAGAGELFF.

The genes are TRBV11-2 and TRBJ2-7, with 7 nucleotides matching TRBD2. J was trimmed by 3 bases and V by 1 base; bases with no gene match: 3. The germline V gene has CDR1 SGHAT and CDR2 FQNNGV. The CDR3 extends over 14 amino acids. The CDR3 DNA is TGTGCCAGCAGCTTAGCGGGGGGATACTACGAGCAGTACTTC. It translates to CASSLAGGYYEQYF.

The CDR3 nucleotides read TGCGCCAGCAGCGGGGGACAACTTAATAACTATGGCTACACCTTC. This translates into CASSGGQLNNYGYTF. The rearrangement links TRBV5-1 to TRBJ1-2; maybe TRBD1 (6 bases). Germline CDR1 reads SGHRS; CDR2 reads YFSETQ. V was trimmed by 4 bases and J by 1 base, leaving 14 bases between them. CDR3 length: 15 amino acids.

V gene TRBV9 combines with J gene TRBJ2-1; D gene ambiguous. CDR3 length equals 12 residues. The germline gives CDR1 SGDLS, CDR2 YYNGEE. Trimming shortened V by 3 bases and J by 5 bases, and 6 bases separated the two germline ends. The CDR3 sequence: CASSAPNNEQFF. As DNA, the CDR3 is TGTGCCAGCAGCGCCCCAAACAATGAGCAGTTCTTC. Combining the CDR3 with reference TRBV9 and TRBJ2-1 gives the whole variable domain DSGVTQTPKHLITATGQRVTLRCSPRSGDLSVYWYQQSLDQGLQFLIQYYNGEERAKGNILERFSAQQFPDLHSELNLSSLELGDSALYFCASSAPNNEQFFGPGTRLTVL.

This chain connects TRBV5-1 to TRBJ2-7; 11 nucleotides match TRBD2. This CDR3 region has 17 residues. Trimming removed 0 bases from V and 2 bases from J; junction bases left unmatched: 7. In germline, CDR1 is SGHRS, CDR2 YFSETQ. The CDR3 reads CASSLGASGGQTYEQYF. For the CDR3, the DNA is TGCGCCAGCAGCTTGGGGGCTAGCGGGGGGCAAACCTACGAGCAGTACTTC. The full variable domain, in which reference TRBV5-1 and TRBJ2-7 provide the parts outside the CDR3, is KAGVTQTPRYLIKTRGQQVTLSCSPISGHRSVSWYQQTPGQGLQFLFEYFSETQRNKGNFPGRFSGRQFSNSRSEMNVSTLELGDSALYLCASSLGASGGQTYEQYFGPGTRLTVT.